Below, 32 T cell receptor beta chains from the same sample are listed, as sequenced in a study of blood T cell repertoires in COVID-19. Profiled with immunoSEQ multiplex PCR; TCRdb holds only in-frame clones, not every one. The sample includes tens of thousands of clones, 65% to 85% of them seen just once. Sequencing used peripheral blood. These receptors were taken from a man aged 45-60 years with active COVID-19.

The count of this clone is one. The chain has TRBV5-1 and TRBJ2-1; 9 bases are a match to TRBD2. The V segment lost 0 bases and the J segment 8 bases; nucleotides outside the gene matches: 12. CDR3 length equals 17 residues. Per germline, CDR1 SGHRS and CDR2 YFSETQ. The CDR3 nucleotides are TGCGCCAGCAGCTTGGGTGGTCGGCGGGGGGGCCTCGATGAGCAGTTCTTC. This translates into CASSLGGRRGGLDEQFF.

The chain recombines TRBV5-6 with TRBJ1-6, with D perhaps matching TRBD1 (5 bases). V dropped 4 bases and J dropped 3 bases, with 14 bases sitting between them. The CDR3 is made up of 16 amino acids. Per germline, CDR1 SGHDT and CDR2 YYEEEE. As DNA, the CDR3 is TGTGCCAGCAGCCCGGAGGGGATCCTCTATAATTCACCCCTCCACTTT. Translation: CASSPEGILYNSPLHF.

This clone was detected only once. V is TRBV5-1 and J is TRBJ2-2, with 11 bases aligning to TRBD1. The CDR3 consists of 16 residues. Losses at the gene ends were 4 bases for V and 10 bases for J; bases not matched to a gene: 12. The V gene's germline CDR1 is SGHRS and CDR2 YFSETQ. CDR3 sequence: CASSTGGQGASEELFF. The CDR3, as DNA: TGCGCCAGCAGCACGGGCGGACAGGGGGCTTCCGAGGAGCTGTTTTTT.

The chain employs TRBV10-1 and TRBJ2-2; TRBD1 aligns across 7 bases. With V trimmed by 0 bases and J by 0 bases, 4 bases remained unmatched. Per germline, CDR1 WNHNN and CDR2 SYGVQD (reference sequence). The CDR3 spans 17 residues. The CDR3 sequence: CASSESNRGTNTGELFF. For the CDR3, the DNA is TGCGCCAGCAGTGAGTCGAACAGGGGAACGAACACCGGGGAGCTGTTTTTT.

The rearrangement joins TRBV10-3 to TRBJ2-2; 9 bases align to TRBD2. Trimming cost V 7 bases and J 6 bases; bases outside gene matches: 9. The CDR3 consists of 15 residues. Germline CDR1 is ENHRY and CDR2 is SYGVKD. The CDR3 loop is CAITRGGPSAGELFF. For the CDR3, the DNA is TGTGCCATCACGCGGGGGGGGCCGTCTGCCGGGGAGCTGTTTTTT.

The table lists this clone with a few counts. V is TRBV5-1 and J is TRBJ2-3; 9 positions match TRBD2. Germline V lookup: CDR1 SGHRS, CDR2 YFSETQ. The CDR3 loop spans 14 amino acids. Trimming cost V 6 bases and J 5 bases; bases outside gene matches: 7. This chain's CDR3 is CASMASGVGDTQYF. CDR3 in DNA: TGCGCCAGCATGGCTAGCGGGGTGGGAGATACGCAGTATTTT. The variable domain in full, completed from reference TRBV5-1 and TRBJ2-3, reads KAGVTQTPRYLIKTRGQQVTLSCSPISGHRSVSWYQQTPGQGLQFLFEYFSETQRNKGNFPGRFSGRQFSNSRSEMNVSTLELGDSALYLCASMASGVGDTQYFGPGTRLTVL.

The V call is TRBV7-9, the J call TRBJ1-4; the match to TRBD1 covers 8 bases. J lost 3 bases, V lost 4 bases, and 4 bases had no gene match. In germline, CDR1 is SEHNR, CDR2 FQNEAQ (reference sequence). The CDR3 sequence is 15 residues long. Written as DNA, the CDR3 is TGTGCCAGCAGCTCGTACAGGGGGGCTAATGAAAAACTGTTTTTT. It encodes CASSSYRGANEKLFF.

The chain carries TRBV3-1 (or the pseudogene TRBV3-2) and TRBJ2-7; 10 bases agree with TRBD2. The CDR3 covers 16 residues. Germline CDR1 LGHDT, CDR2 YNNKEL (reference sequence). V shed 6 bases, J shed 3 bases, and the junction held 11 bases outside the gene matches. CDR3 protein: CASRSRASGGFYEQYF. The CDR3 DNA sequence: TGTGCCAGCAGGTCGCGAGCTAGCGGGGGATTCTACGAGCAGTACTTC.

The chain joins TRBV7-9 to TRBJ2-7; 11 bases are a match to TRBD1. The germline CDR1 and CDR2 sequences are SEHNR and FQNEAQ (reference sequence). With V trimmed by 4 bases and J by 5 bases, 7 bases remained unmatched. The CDR3 runs 15 residues. The CDR3: CASSSAGTGGHEQYF. The CDR3 nucleotides read TGTGCCAGCAGCTCGGCCGGGACAGGGGGGCACGAGCAGTACTTC.

This clone was observed many times. The rearrangement joins TRBV19 to TRBJ2-2, with D possibly matching TRBD1 (5 bases). Germline V lookup: CDR1 LNHDA, CDR2 SQIVND (reference sequence). The length of the CDR3 is 15 residues. The V and J ends lost 7 bases and 0 bases respectively, with 12 bases between them. The CDR3 reads CASTFDRANTGELFF. In DNA form, the CDR3 reads TGTGCCAGTACCTTCGACAGAGCGAACACCGGGGAGCTGTTTTTT.

This clone turned up a few times. The chain uses TRBV23-1 and TRBJ2-3; TRBD2 is a possible D gene (5 bases). TRBV23-1 is an open reading frame whose function is uncertain. The ends were cut back, 0 bases at V and 4 bases at J, with 11 bases in the middle. The CDR3 has 15 residues. The CDR3 reads CASSQSRRSPDTQYF. In nucleotides, the CDR3 is TGCGCCAGCAGTCAATCCCGGAGGTCCCCAGATACGCAGTATTTT.

This chain joins TRBV3-1 (or the pseudogene TRBV3-2) and TRBJ2-1; 7 nucleotides line up with TRBD2. The CDR3 runs 14 residues. The germline CDR1 and CDR2 sequences are LGHDT and YNNKEL (reference sequence). Trimming took 4 bases from V and 2 from J; bases not matched to a gene: 2. The CDR3 DNA follows: TGTGCCAGCAGCCGGCGGGGGACCTACAATGAGCAGTTCTTC. Its translation is CASSRRGTYNEQFF.

The rearrangement uses TRBV13 and TRBJ2-2; 11 positions agree with TRBD2. CDR3 length: 17 residues. The germline V gene encodes CDR1 PRHDT and CDR2 FYEKMQ (reference sequence). The V and J ends lost 3 bases and 4 bases, in that order; junction bases with no gene match: 7. The CDR3 sequence is CASSFGSGGAATGELFF. As DNA, the CDR3 is TGTGCCAGCAGCTTCGGTAGCGGGGGGGCGGCCACCGGGGAGCTGTTTTTT.

The chain combines TRBV5-1 with TRBJ1-4, with D perhaps TRBD1 (5 bases). The CDR3 extends over 21 amino acids. The germline V gene has CDR1 SGHRS and CDR2 YFSETQ. Between the trimmed V and J ends, which lost 0 bases and 8 bases, there was a span of 32 bases. The CDR3 DNA follows: TGCGCCAGCAGCTTGGTCGTATTAGGACTCGGCAGATCCAACGGGGGGGAAAAACTGTTTTTT. This translates into CASSLVVLGLGRSNGGEKLFF.

This clone is a singleton in its sample. The V call is TRBV28, the J call TRBJ1-3; TRBD1 is a possible D gene (5 bases). The V gene's germline CDR1 is MDHEN and CDR2 SYDVKM. The V end lost 4 bases, the J end lost 4 bases, and 11 bases lay between the germline ends. The CDR3 extends over 14 amino acids. CDR3 residues: CASSSTGTGNTIYF. CDR3 DNA sequence: TGTGCCAGCAGTTCCACAGGCACCGGAAACACCATATATTTT.

This chain joins TRBV10-2 and TRBJ1-1, with D possibly being TRBD1 (5 bases). The CDR3 contains 13 residues. Germline CDR1 is WSHSY and CDR2 is SAAADI. V lost 7 bases, J lost 8 bases, and 17 bases lay in between. Written as DNA, the CDR3 is TGCGCCAGCATGAGACAGCCTACCTTAGAAGCTTTCTTT. This gives the protein CASMRQPTLEAFF.

This clone appeared a single time. The J gene is TRBJ2-1, the V gene TRBV10-1; D perhaps matches TRBD1 (6 bases). Trimming took off 2 bases at V and 6 bases at J, with 23 bases between the two ends. Germline CDR1 and CDR2: WNHNN and SYGVQD (reference sequence). CDR3 size: 18 residues. CDR3: CASSELRQVFVRGNEQFF. The CDR3 DNA is TGCGCCAGCAGTGAGCTCCGACAGGTATTCGTGAGGGGCAATGAGCAGTTCTTC.

The chain couples TRBV6-5 to TRBJ2-2; 9 bases map to TRBD1. Germline V lookup: CDR1 MNHEY, CDR2 SVGAGI. J lost 3 bases, V lost 7 bases, and 6 bases had no gene match. The CDR3 is made up of 15 amino acids. The CDR3 protein is CASNTGGSDTGELFF. In DNA, the CDR3 is TGTGCCAGCAACACAGGGGGCAGTGACACCGGGGAGCTGTTTTTT.

This clone was seen a single time. The J gene is TRBJ2-7, the V gene TRBV6-6, with TRBD2 identical over 16 bases. This CDR3 contains 16 residues. J gave up 6 bases and V 0 bases, and 2 bases lay outside the gene matches. From germline, CDR1 is MNHNY and CDR2 SVGAGI (reference sequence). The CDR3 loop reads CASSYSGLAGGGEQYF. The CDR3 DNA follows: TGTGCCAGCAGTTACTCGGGACTAGCGGGGGGGGGCGAGCAGTACTTC.

The gene calls are TRBV19 and TRBJ1-3; D is unclear. Germline CDR1 is LNHDA and CDR2 is SQIVND (reference sequence). CDR3 size: 13 residues. V gave up 4 bases and J gave up 2 bases, with 6 bases separating them. This CDR3 reads CASSRATGNTIYF. CDR3 nucleotide sequence: TGTGCCAGTAGTAGAGCCACTGGAAACACCATATATTTT.

CDR3 DNA: TGTGCCAGCAGCTCTAGGGACAACGGCTATGGCTACACCTTC. Protein sequence: CASSSRDNGYGYTF. The chain joins TRBV7-6 to TRBJ1-2; D may be TRBD1 (6 bases). Germline V lookup: CDR1 SGHVS, CDR2 FNYEAQ. V lost 4 bases to trimming and J lost 4 bases, with 13 bases between them. The CDR3 runs to 14 residues.

This clone has only a few counts. This rearrangement joins TRBV10-3 to TRBJ2-3; TRBD2 matches 10 bases. Trimming took 1 base from V and 0 from J; bases not matched to a gene: 7. Germline V gene lookup returns CDR1 ENHRY and CDR2 SYGVKD. This CDR3 region has 18 residues. The DNA of the CDR3 is TGTGCCATCAGTGAGTTCCCTAGCGGGAGTGGGAGCACAGATACGCAGTATTTT. The encoded protein is CAISEFPSGSGSTDTQYF.

This sequence joins TRBV6-2 or TRBV6-3 and TRBJ2-1, with D perhaps TRBD2 (6 bases). Trimming took 6 bases from V and 2 from J, leaving 14 bases between them. CDR3 length: 15 residues. Looked up from germline, CDR1 is MNHEY and CDR2 is SVGEGT. The CDR3 sequence is CASSGAGLPYNEQFF. The DNA of the CDR3 is TGTGCCAGCAGCGGGGCGGGACTCCCCTACAATGAGCAGTTCTTC.

This chain joins TRBV12-3 or TRBV12-4 and TRBJ2-3, with a possible D match to TRBD2 (6 bases). The ends were cut back, 8 bases at V and 6 bases at J, with 15 bases in the middle. The CDR3 totals 13 residues. The CDR3: CASSPVEGDTQYF. In nucleotides, the CDR3 is TGTGCCAGCTCCCCCGTGGAGGGGGATACGCAGTATTTT.

The chain employs TRBV5-4 and TRBJ2-1, with 8 nucleotides matching TRBD2. The CDR3 loop spans 16 amino acids. Per germline, CDR1 SGHNT and CDR2 YYREEE (reference sequence). Germline trimming cut 3 bases from V and 7 bases from J; bases unmatched to any gene: 12. CDR3 DNA: TGTGCCAGCAGCTGGGGGGCGGGAGGAGTAGGAAATGAGCAGTTCTTC. Its translation: CASSWGAGGVGNEQFF.

J is TRBJ2-3 and V is TRBV9; 12 bases are shared with TRBD2. This CDR3 contains 16 residues. Per germline, CDR1 SGDLS and CDR2 YYNGEE. J lost 5 bases, V lost 0 bases, and 4 bases had no gene match. The CDR3 DNA is TGTGCCAGCAGCGTAGCTAGCGGGGGGGCCGGAGATACGCAGTATTTT. Translation: CASSVASGGAGDTQYF. The whole variable domain, filled in from reference TRBV9 and TRBJ2-3, reads DSGVTQTPKHLITATGQRVTLRCSPRSGDLSVYWYQQSLDQGLQFLIQYYNGEERAKGNILERFSAQQFPDLHSELNLSSLELGDSALYFCASSVASGGAGDTQYFGPGTRLTVL.

This clone is a singleton in its sample. The genes are TRBV19 and TRBJ2-1; TRBD2 aligns across 7 bases. The V segment lost 5 bases and the J segment 8 bases; nucleotides outside the gene matches: 18. In germline, CDR1 is LNHDA, CDR2 SQIVND (reference sequence). The CDR3 has 17 amino acids. The CDR3 bases are TGTGCCAGTAGTGGGCCTGGGGTTGGACGGGAGGTTTATGAGCAGTTCTTC. This codes for CASSGPGVGREVYEQFF.

The rearrangement uses TRBV2 and TRBJ1-1; D is uncertain. Germline lookup yields CDR1 SNHLY and CDR2 FYNNEI. The CDR3 sequence is 14 residues long. V shed 1 base and J shed 7 bases, with 13 bases lying between them. The CDR3 DNA is TGTGCCAGCAGTGAAGTTGAGGGCGCGGGTGAAGCTTTCTTT. It encodes CASSEVEGAGEAFF.

This sequence joins TRBV6-2 or TRBV6-3 and TRBJ1-1, with a possible D match to TRBD1 (6 bases). The V and J ends lost 5 bases and 4 bases respectively, with 17 bases between them. CDR3 length equals 15 residues. Germline V lookup: CDR1 MNHEY, CDR2 SVGEGT. Here the CDR3 reads CASSPTGHYSTEAFF. The CDR3 nucleotides are TGTGCCAGCAGTCCGACGGGACATTATTCCACTGAAGCTTTCTTT.

This sequence joins TRBV21-1 and TRBJ2-3; the D segment call TRBD2 is taken from the table without a DNA check. TRBV21-1 is labeled a pseudogene. This CDR3 comprises 13 residues. CDR3 coding DNA: TGTGCCAGCATCGCCCTACTCACAGATACGCAGTATTTT. It encodes CASIALLTDTQYF.

This clone was seen just once. The chain carries TRBV4-2 and TRBJ2-7, with 8 bases aligning to TRBD2. CDR1 and CDR2 from the germline V gene are LGHNA and YNFKEQ. The CDR3 contains 14 residues. The junction had 3 bases not matched to a gene; V was cut back by 3 bases and J by 2 bases. The DNA for the CDR3 is TGTGCCAGCAGCCAGAGCGGGAGTACCTACGAGCAGTACTTC. Its translation: CASSQSGSTYEQYF.

The V and J genes are TRBV30 and TRBJ1-6, with D possibly matching TRBD1 (6 bases). Germline lookup yields CDR1 GTSNPN and CDR2 SVGIG (reference sequence). The CDR3 runs 14 residues. V shed 3 bases and J shed 7 bases, with 13 bases lying between them. The CDR3 DNA reads as TGTGCCTGGAGCTCAACTAGGGGGAATTCACCCCTCCACTTT. This gives the protein CAWSSTRGNSPLHF.